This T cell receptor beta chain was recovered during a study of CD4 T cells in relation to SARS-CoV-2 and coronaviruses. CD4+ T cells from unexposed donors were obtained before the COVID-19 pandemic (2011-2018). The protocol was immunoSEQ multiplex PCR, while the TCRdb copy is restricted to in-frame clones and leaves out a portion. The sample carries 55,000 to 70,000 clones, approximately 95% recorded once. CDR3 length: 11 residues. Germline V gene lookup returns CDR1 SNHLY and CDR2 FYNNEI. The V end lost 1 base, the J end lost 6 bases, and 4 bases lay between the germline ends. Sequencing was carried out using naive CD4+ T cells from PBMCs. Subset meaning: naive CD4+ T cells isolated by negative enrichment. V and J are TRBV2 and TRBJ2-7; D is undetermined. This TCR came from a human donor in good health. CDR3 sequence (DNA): TGTGCCAGCAGTGAAGAGGTCGAGCAGTACTTC. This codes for CASSEEVEQYF.